These T cell receptor beta chains were read from a single sample in a study of CD8 T cells in ankylosing spondylitis. TCRdb independently ran MiXCR on the 5' RACE reads; one entry per CDR3 protein. The profile covers 800,000 to 900,000 distinct CDR3 sequences, with 12% appearing a single time and approximately 0.5% taken by the ten largest. The sequenced sample was blood, either unsorted or a sorted T cell fraction (not recorded which). All receptors derive from a male donor with ankylosing spondylitis. The CDR3 runs from the conserved cysteine through the conserved F or W. The D gene is left open where the match is weak. Size tells how often a clone was seen (once, few, many) or the class of an expanded clone, and some rows leave it out.

v_gene,abundance,j_gene,d_gene,CDR3aa,CDR3nt
TRBV6-1,-,TRBJ1-2,-,CASSLRGTPYGYTF,TGTGCCAGCAGCCTCCGGGGGACCCCCTATGGCTACACCTTC
TRBV20-1,-,TRBJ1-1,-,CSARGGVTEAFF,TGCAGTGCTAGAGGGGGGGTCACTGAAGCTTTCTTT
TRBV12-3/TRBV12-4,-,TRBJ2-2,-,CASSRTHTGELFF,TGTGCCAGCAGTAGGACCCACACCGGGGAGCTGTTTTTT
TRBV5-8,few,TRBJ1-1,-,CASSPRLFEAFF,TGTGCCAGCAGCCCAAGGTTATTTGAAGCTTTCTTT
TRBV11-2,-,TRBJ2-1,TRBD2,CASTSGIYNEQFF,TGTGCCAGCACTAGCGGAATCTACAATGAGCAGTTCTTC
TRBV11-1,-,TRBJ2-3,-,CASSFGGTGGDTQYF,TGTGCCAGCAGCTTCGGGGGTACAGGAGGAGATACGCAGTATTTT
TRBV20-1,-,TRBJ2-3,-,CSARDASGTDTQYF,TGCAGTGCTAGAGACGCTAGCGGCACAGATACGCAGTATTTT
TRBV5-1,many,TRBJ2-1,TRBD2,CASSWGTSGGTYNEQFF,TGCGCCAGCAGCTGGGGGACTAGCGGGGGTACCTACAATGAGCAGTTCTTC
TRBV5-1,-,TRBJ2-7,-,CASSYDPSYEQYF,TGCGCCAGCAGCTACGATCCTTCCTACGAGCAGTACTTC
TRBV5-1,-,TRBJ2-1,TRBD2,CASSIPLAGSGNEQFF,TGCGCCAGCAGCATCCCACTAGCGGGCAGCGGAAATGAGCAGTTCTTC
TRBV20-1,few,TRBJ2-7,TRBD2,CSAHTLAGGAYEQYF,TGCAGTGCGCACACACTAGCGGGAGGCGCCTACGAGCAGTACTTC
TRBV6-2/TRBV6-3,many,TRBJ2-7,TRBD2,CASSILIGRAGYEQYF,TGTGCCAGCAGCATCCTTATCGGGAGGGCGGGCTACGAGCAGTACTTC
TRBV20-1,-,TRBJ1-5,-,CSARRSSNQPQHF,TGCAGTGCTAGAAGATCTAGCAATCAGCCCCAGCATTTT
TRBV20-1,many,TRBJ1-2,-,CSAARGIDGYTF,TGCAGTGCCGCGAGGGGTATCGATGGCTACACCTTC
TRBV7-2,-,TRBJ2-7,-,CASSVRTGSSYEQYF,TGTGCCAGCAGCGTAAGGACTGGGAGCTCCTACGAGCAGTACTTC
TRBV2,-,TRBJ2-2,TRBD2,CASSQTSNTGELFF,TGTGCCAGCAGCCAGACTAGCAACACCGGGGAGCTGTTTTTT
TRBV20-1,many,TRBJ1-1,-,CSARAVVGTFF,TGCAGTGCTAGAGCAGTTGTCGGTACTTTCTTT
TRBV7-6,-,TRBJ2-3,-,CASSLIWTDTQYF,TGTGCCAGCAGCTTAATTTGGACAGATACGCAGTATTTT
TRBV11-2,-,TRBJ2-7,-,CASSLRDPSPYEQYF,TGTGCCAGCAGCTTAAGGGACCCTAGCCCTTACGAGCAGTACTTC
TRBV28,-,TRBJ2-1,TRBD1,CAGRDRGKNEQFF,TGTGCCGGTCGGGACAGGGGCAAGAATGAGCAGTTCTTC
TRBV6-6,-,TRBJ1-5,TRBD1,CATRQGAGQPQHF,TGTGCCACCAGACAGGGTGCGGGTCAGCCCCAGCATTTT
TRBV5-1,few,TRBJ2-7,-,CASSPEWDTRSYEQYF,TGCGCCAGCAGCCCGGAGTGGGACACTCGATCCTACGAGCAGTACTTC
TRBV20-1,-,TRBJ2-1,TRBD2,CSARDVEGTSGIYEQFF,TGCAGTGCTAGAGATGTGGAAGGGACTAGCGGGATATATGAGCAGTTCTTC